Presented here are 5 T cell receptor beta chains from one specimen sequenced in a study of neurological immune-mediated disorders. Time point denoted: longitudinal time-point 3. A single record per CDR3 protein comes from TCRdb applying MiXCR to the 5' RACE reads. The sample carries roughly 45,000 distinct CDR3 sequences, approximately 12% recorded once. The material sequenced was PBMCs. The receptors derive from a man aged 25-45 years in good health.

This clonotype has only a few counts. The chain is built from TRBV7-2 and TRBJ2-3; TRBD2 aligns across 10 bases. V was clipped by 7 bases and J by 6 bases; unmatched bases: 19. From germline, CDR1 is SGHTA and CDR2 FQGNSA. This CDR3 comprises 18 residues. The CDR3 region is CASKPPPWASGSWDTQYF. Here the CDR3 DNA reads TGTGCCAGCAAACCCCCCCCTTGGGCTAGCGGGAGTTGGGATACGCAGTATTTT. Variable domain in full (rest from reference TRBV7-2 and TRBJ2-3): GAGVSQSPSNKVTEKGKDVELRCDPISGHTALYWYRQSLGQGLEFLIYFQGNSAPDKSGLPSDRFSAERTGGSVSTLTIQRTQQEDSAVYLCASKPPPWASGSWDTQYFGPGTRLTVL.

As concerns this clonotype: Relative to the germline gene, one junction end is altered; a read error may explain this. The chain joins TRBV7-2 to TRBJ1-5; 7 bases are a match to TRBD1. Germline loops: CDR1 SGHTA, CDR2 FQGNSA. CDR3 length: 15 residues. The DNA for the CDR3 is TGTGCCAGCAGCTCCGGACAGGTTAGCAATCAGCCCCTGCATTTT. Protein sequence: CASSSGQVSNQPLHF.

This clonotype has a count of ten or more. The rearrangement links TRBV7-8 to TRBJ2-3; TRBD2 agrees at 8 bases. CDR1 and CDR2 (germline): SGHVS, FQNEAQ. The CDR3 loop spans 15 amino acids. The V and J ends lost 4 bases and 2 bases, in that order; junction bases with no gene match: 5. The CDR3 loop is CASSSGLAVTDTQYF. The CDR3 coding sequence is TGTGCCAGCAGCTCAGGACTAGCAGTCACAGATACGCAGTATTTT.

This clonotype was detected ten times or more. V and J are TRBV15 and TRBJ2-7; 10 bases agree with TRBD1. CDR3 length: 14 residues. The junction had 4 bases not matched to a gene; V was cut back by 2 bases and J by 6 bases. Germline-derived CDR1 and CDR2 are LNHNV and YYDKDF (reference sequence). The CDR3 sequence: CATSRIGQGGEQYF. The CDR3 DNA reads TGTGCCACCAGCAGAATCGGACAGGGGGGCGAGCAGTACTTC.

Many counts were recorded for this clonotype. The chain is built from TRBV9 and TRBJ2-1; no reliable D call. V was clipped by 0 bases and J by 6 bases, with 13 bases between them. CDR1 SGDLS and CDR2 YYNGEE come from the germline V gene. There are 15 residues in the CDR3. The CDR3 sequence is CASSVDASLANEQFF. Here the CDR3 DNA reads TGTGCCAGCAGCGTAGACGCTAGTCTCGCCAATGAGCAGTTCTTC.